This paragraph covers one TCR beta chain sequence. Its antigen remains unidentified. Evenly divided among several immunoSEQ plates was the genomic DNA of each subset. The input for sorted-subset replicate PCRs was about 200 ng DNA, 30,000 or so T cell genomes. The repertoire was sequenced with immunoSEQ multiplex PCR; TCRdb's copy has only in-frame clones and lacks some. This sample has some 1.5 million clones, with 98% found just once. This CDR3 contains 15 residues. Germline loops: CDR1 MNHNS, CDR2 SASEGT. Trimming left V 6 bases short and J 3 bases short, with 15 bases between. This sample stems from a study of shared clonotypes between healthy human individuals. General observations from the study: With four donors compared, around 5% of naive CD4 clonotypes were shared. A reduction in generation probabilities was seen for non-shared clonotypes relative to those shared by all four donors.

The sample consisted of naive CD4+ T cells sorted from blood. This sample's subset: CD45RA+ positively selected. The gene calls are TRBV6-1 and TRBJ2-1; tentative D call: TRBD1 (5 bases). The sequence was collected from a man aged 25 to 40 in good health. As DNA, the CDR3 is TGTGCCAGCAGAAAAGGAAGGGGCAACTACAATGAGCAGTTCTTC. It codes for CASRKGRGNYNEQFF.